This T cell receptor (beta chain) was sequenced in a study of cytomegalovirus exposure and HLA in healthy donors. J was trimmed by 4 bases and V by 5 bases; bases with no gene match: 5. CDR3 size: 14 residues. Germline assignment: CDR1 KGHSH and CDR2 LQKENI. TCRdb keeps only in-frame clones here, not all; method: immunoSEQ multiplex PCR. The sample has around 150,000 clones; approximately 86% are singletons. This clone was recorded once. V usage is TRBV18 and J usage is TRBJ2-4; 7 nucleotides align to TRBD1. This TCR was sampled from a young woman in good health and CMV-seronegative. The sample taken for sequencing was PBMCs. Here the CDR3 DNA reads TGTGCCAGCTCAGGGGACAGATTGAAAAACATTCAGTACTTC. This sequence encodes CASSGDRLKNIQYF.